Given below is one T cell receptor beta chain in context. As yet, its antigen is unknown. The repertoire was sequenced with immunoSEQ multiplex PCR; TCRdb's copy has only in-frame clones and lacks some. This table holds 100,000 to 150,000 clones, roughly 82% found once. This specimen comes from a study of cytomegalovirus exposure and HLA in healthy donors. Study results and limitations: Some TCR beta chains (around 180 of them) were listed as cytomegalovirus-associated.

The study drew the donors from its roughly 120-subject validation cohort, separate from the roughly 700-subject first cohort. CDR3 length: 13 amino acids. Germline loops: CDR1 GTSNPN, CDR2 SVGIG (reference sequence). V shed 0 bases and J shed 8 bases, with 10 bases lying between them. Sequencing was carried out using PBMCs. The gene calls are TRBV30 and TRBJ1-4; no firm D call. The source is a man between 18 and 29 years old in good health and CMV-seronegative. In nucleotides, the CDR3 is TGTGCCTGGAGTGTTAATGACGGGGAAAAACTGTTTTTT. Protein product: CAWSVNDGEKLFF.